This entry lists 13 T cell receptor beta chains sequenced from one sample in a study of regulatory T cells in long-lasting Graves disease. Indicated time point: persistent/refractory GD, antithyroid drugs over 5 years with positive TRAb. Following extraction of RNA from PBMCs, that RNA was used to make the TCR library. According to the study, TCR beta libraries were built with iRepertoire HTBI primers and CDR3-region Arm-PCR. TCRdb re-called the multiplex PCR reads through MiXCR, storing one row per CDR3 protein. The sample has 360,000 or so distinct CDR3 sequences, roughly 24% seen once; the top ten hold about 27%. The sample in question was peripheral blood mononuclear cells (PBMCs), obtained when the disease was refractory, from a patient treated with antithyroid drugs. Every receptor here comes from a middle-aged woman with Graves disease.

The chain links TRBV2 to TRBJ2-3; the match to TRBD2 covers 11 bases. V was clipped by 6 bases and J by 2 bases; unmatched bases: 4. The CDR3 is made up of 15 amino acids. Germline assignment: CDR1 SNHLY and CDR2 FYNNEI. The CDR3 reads CASRRLAGYTDTQYF. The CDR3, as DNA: TGTGCCAGCAGGCGACTAGCGGGGTACACAGATACGCAGTATTTT.

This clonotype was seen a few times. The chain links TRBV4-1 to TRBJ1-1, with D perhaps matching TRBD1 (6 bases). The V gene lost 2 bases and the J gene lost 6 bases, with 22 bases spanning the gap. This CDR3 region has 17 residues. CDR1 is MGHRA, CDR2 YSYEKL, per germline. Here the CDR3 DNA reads TGCGCCAGCAGCCAAACAGGGTCAGTCGGAGGTGACCCTGAAGCTTTCTTT. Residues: CASSQTGSVGGDPEAFF.

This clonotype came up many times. CDR3 residues: CASSSPPRKTQYF. In nucleotides, the CDR3 is TGTGCCAGCAGTTCGCCCCCCCGGAAGACCCAGTACTTC. The gene calls are TRBV27 and TRBJ2-5; D remains unclear. Germline V gene sequence: CDR1 MNHEY, CDR2 SMNVEV (reference sequence). CDR3 length: 13 residues. Trimming removed 4 bases from V and 6 bases from J, with 12 bases in between.

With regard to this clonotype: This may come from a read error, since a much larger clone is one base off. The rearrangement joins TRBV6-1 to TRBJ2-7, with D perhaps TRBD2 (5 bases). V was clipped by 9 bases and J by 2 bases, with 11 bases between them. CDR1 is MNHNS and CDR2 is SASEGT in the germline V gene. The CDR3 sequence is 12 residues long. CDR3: CARFRETYEQYF. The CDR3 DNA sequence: TGTGCCAGGTTTAGGGAGACCTACGAGCAGTACTTC.

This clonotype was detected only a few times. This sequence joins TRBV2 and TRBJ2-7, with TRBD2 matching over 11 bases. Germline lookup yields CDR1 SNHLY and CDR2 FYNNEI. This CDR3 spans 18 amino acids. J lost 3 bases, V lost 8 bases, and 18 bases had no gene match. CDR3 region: CASSPWTSGRGRHYEQYF. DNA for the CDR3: TGTGCCAGCTCCCCGTGGACTAGCGGGCGCGGAAGACACTACGAGCAGTACTTC. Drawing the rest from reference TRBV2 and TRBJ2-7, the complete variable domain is EPEVTQTPSHQVTQMGQEVILRCVPISNHLYFYWYRQILGQKVEFLVSFYNNEISEKSEIFDDQFSVERPDGSNFTLKIRSTKLEDSAMYFCASSPWTSGRGRHYEQYFGPGTRLTVT.

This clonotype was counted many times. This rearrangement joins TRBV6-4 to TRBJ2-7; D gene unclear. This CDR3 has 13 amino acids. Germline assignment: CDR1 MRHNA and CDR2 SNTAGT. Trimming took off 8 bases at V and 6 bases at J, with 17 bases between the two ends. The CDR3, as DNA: TGTGCCAGCTTCCATAGGGCCTCGGGCGAGCAGTACTTC. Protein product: CASFHRASGEQYF.

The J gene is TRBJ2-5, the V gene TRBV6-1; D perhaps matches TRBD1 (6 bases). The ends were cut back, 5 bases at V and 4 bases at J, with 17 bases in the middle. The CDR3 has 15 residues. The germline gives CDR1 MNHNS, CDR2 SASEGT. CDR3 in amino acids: CASSPTTGRRETQYF. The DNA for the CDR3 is TGTGCCAGCAGTCCGACCACAGGGAGAAGAGAGACCCAGTACTTC.

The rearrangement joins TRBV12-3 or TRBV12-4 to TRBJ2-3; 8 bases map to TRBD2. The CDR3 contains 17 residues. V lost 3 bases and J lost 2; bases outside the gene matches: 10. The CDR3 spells CASSLAPRLALTDTQYF. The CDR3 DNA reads TGTGCCAGCAGTTTGGCCCCCCGACTAGCGCTCACAGATACGCAGTATTTT.

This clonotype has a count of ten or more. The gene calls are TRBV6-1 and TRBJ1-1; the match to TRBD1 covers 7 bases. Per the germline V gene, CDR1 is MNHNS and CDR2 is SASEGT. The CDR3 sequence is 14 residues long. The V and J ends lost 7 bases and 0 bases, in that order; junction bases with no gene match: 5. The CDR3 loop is CASTKTGLNTEAFF. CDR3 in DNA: TGTGCCAGCACCAAGACAGGGTTGAACACTGAAGCTTTCTTT.

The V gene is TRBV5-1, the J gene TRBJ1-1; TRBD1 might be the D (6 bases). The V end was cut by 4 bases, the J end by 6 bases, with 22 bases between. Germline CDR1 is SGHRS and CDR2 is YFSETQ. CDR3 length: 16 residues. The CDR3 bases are TGCGCCAGCAGCCTCTACATTCTTCAGGGGATGGCTGAAGCTTTCTTT. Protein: CASSLYILQGMAEAFF.

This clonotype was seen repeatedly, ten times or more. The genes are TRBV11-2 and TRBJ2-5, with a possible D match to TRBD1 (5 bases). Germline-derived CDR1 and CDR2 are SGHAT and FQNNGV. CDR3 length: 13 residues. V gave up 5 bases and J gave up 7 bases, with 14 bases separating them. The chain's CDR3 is CASSLRGLATQYF. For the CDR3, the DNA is TGTGCCAGCAGCCTTAGGGGTTTGGCGACCCAGTACTTC.

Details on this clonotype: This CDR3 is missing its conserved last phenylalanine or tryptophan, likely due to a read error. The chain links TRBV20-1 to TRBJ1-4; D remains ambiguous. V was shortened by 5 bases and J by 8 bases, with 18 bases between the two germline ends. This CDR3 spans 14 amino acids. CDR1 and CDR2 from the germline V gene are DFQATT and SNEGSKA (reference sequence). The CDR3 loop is CSAPPVRSEEKLFL. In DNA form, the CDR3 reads TGCAGTGCTCCTCCAGTCCGGTCGGAAGAAAAACTGTTTCTT.

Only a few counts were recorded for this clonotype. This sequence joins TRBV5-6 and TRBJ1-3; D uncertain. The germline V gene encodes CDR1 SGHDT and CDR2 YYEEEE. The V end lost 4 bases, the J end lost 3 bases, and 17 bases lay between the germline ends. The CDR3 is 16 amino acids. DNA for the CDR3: TGTGCCAGCAGCCTGGTGGGCACCAATAGTGGAAACACCATATATTTT. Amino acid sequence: CASSLVGTNSGNTIYF.